The TCR beta chain under discussion was sequenced for a study of T cell repertoires in ileal Crohn's disease. Study as a whole: Surgery for a complication: stricturing in roughly 61%, penetrating in roughly 39%.

The CDR3 contains 14 residues. The ends were cut back, 0 bases at V and 0 bases at J, with 6 bases in the middle. Germline V gene lookup returns CDR1 LGHNA and CDR2 YSLEER. Clones were sequenced by immunoSEQ multiplex PCR, and TCRdb holds only the in-frame ones, with some missing. The sample yields under 7,000 clones, about 95% seen once. Material for sequencing was ileal tissue. The receptor's source is an adult with Crohn's disease. The chain couples TRBV4-3 to TRBJ2-7; no reliable D call. CDR3 sequence (DNA): TGCGCCAGCAGCCAAGATTGGGCCTCCTACGAGCAGTACTTC. Translating it yields CASSQDWASYEQYF.